The source of this T cell receptor beta chain is a study of beta chain features in type 1 diabetes. Study-level background: Healthy donors, compared against patients, showed similar age, gender and cell yields. Study-wide results and caveats: A cDNA-based sequencing approach could over-represent cells with high TCR expression.

TCRB transcripts that were expressed got sequenced, as all of the isolated RNA had been reverse transcribed. There were 3.5 million or so reads on average in the naive, central memory and regulatory T cell samples. The data were produced by immunoSEQ multiplex PCR, yet TCRdb's version contains in-frame clones alone and is incomplete. The sample yields under 900,000 clones, under 20% seen once. Trimming cost V 2 bases and J 2 bases, with 10 bases left between them. CDR1 and CDR2 from the germline V gene are MNHNY and SVGAGI (reference sequence). This CDR3 region has 14 residues. Notes on this clone: Its antigen is currently unknown.

The chain is built from TRBV6-6 and TRBJ2-7; D possibly corresponds to TRBD2 (6 bases). Material for sequencing was naive CD4+ T cells from blood. This sequence originates from a woman aged 18-30 years in good health. The CDR3 DNA sequence: TGTGCCAGCAGTTACGAGGCGGGGACCTACGAGCAGTACTTC. Translating gives CASSYEAGTYEQYF.